Listed here are 9 T cell receptor beta chains from one sample, sequenced in a study of post-analysis software for immune sequencing data. Study results and limitations: A handful of TRBV segments were more frequent in patients than controls; TRBV5-6, TRBV5-1 and TRBV20-1 belonged to this group.

No antigen is known for these receptors. The TCR beta cDNA libraries contained unique molecular identifiers. TCRdb ran MiXCR on the PCR reads and lists one entry per CDR3 protein. The sample carries approximately 630,000 distinct CDR3 sequences, 59% recorded once. The sequencing input was blood. The receptors derive from a girl aged 2 to 10 with multiple sclerosis.

The genes are TRBV20-1 and TRBJ2-1; 12 bases agree with TRBD2. Germline CDR1 DFQATT, CDR2 SNEGSKA (reference sequence). The CDR3 consists of 15 residues. Unmatched junction bases numbered 2, after V lost 4 bases and J lost 1 base. The CDR3 here is CSATGTSGSYNEQFF. As DNA, the CDR3 is TGCAGTGCTACCGGGACTAGCGGGTCCTACAATGAGCAGTTCTTC.

Written as DNA, the CDR3 is TGCAGCGTTGAAAAAGGGGGTTCCTACAATGAGCAGTTCTTC. It specifies CSVEKGGSYNEQFF. The chain employs TRBV29-1 and TRBJ2-1; a weak D match, TRBD1 (6 bases). V lost 2 bases to trimming and J lost 1 base, with 9 bases between them. Germline V gene lookup returns CDR1 SQVTM and CDR2 ANQGSEA. The length of the CDR3 is 14 residues.

This clonotype was counted only a few times. V usage is TRBV6-6 and J usage is TRBJ2-6; D is undetermined. Germline V gene data show CDR1 as MNHNY and CDR2 as SVGAGI (reference sequence). With 11 bases removed from V and 0 bases from J, the gap between germline ends came to 5 bases. The CDR3 loop spans 12 amino acids. The DNA for the CDR3 is TGTGCCGGATACTCTGGGGCCAACGTCCTGACTTTC. Translated: CAGYSGANVLTF.

This sequence joins TRBV20-1 and TRBJ2-3, with D perhaps assigned TRBD1 or TRBD2 (5 bases each). The CDR3 spans 14 residues. Germline V gives CDR1 DFQATT, CDR2 SNEGSKA (reference sequence). The V end lost 1 base, the J end lost 3 bases, and 11 bases lay between the germline ends. CDR3 sequence reads: CSARAGRGTDTQYF. The CDR3 DNA reads as TGCAGTGCTAGAGCAGGGAGAGGTACAGATACGCAGTATTTT.

This clonotype came up a few times. The gene calls are TRBV6-1 and TRBJ2-3; no clear D gene. The CDR3 runs 14 residues. The germline V and J ends were trimmed by 1 base and 0 bases, with 5 bases remaining between them. The germline CDR1 and CDR2 sequences are MNHNS and SASEGT. The CDR3 DNA follows: TGTGCCAGCAGTGAAGGGGGTAGCACAGATACGCAGTATTTT. Protein product: CASSEGGSTDTQYF.

The chain is built from TRBV20-1 and TRBJ1-1; TRBD1 might be the D (5 bases). Per the germline V gene, CDR1 is DFQATT and CDR2 is SNEGSKA (reference sequence). This CDR3 has 13 residues. V gave up 6 bases and J gave up 1 base, with 12 bases separating them. The DNA of the CDR3 is TGCAGTGCCTTCTATACAGGGAACACTGAAGCTTTCTTT. Translating it yields CSAFYTGNTEAFF.

The CDR3 spells CASSYFGQRYEQYF. Written as DNA, the CDR3 is TGTGCCAGCAGTTACTTCGGACAGCGCTACGAGCAGTACTTC. The V call is TRBV6-2 or TRBV6-3, the J call TRBJ2-7, with D maybe TRBD1 (6 bases). Germline loops: CDR1 MNHEY, CDR2 SVGEGT. V lost 1 base to trimming and J lost 3 bases, with 10 bases between them. The CDR3 contains 14 residues.

This rearrangement joins TRBV2 to TRBJ2-1, with D possibly matching TRBD2 (5 bases). CDR1 is SNHLY, CDR2 FYNNEI, per germline. The CDR3 consists of 10 residues. Trimming stripped 6 bases from V and 9 bases from J, with 6 bases between. Written as DNA, the CDR3 is TGTGCCAGCAGCGGGATTGAGCAGTTCTTC. Translated, it gives CASSGIEQFF.

The J gene is TRBJ2-3, the V gene TRBV5-1; unclear D gene. Trimming left V 0 bases short and J 3 bases short, with 8 bases between. The CDR3 runs to 14 residues. Per the germline V gene, CDR1 is SGHRS and CDR2 is YFSETQ. The CDR3 coding sequence is TGCGCCAGCAGCTTGGGACTTCAGACAGATACGCAGTATTTT. It is translated as CASSLGLQTDTQYF. Looking up the rest from reference TRBV5-1 and TRBJ2-3 gives the full variable domain: KAGVTQTPRYLIKTRGQQVTLSCSPISGHRSVSWYQQTPGQGLQFLFEYFSETQRNKGNFPGRFSGRQFSNSRSEMNVSTLELGDSALYLCASSLGLQTDTQYFGPGTRLTVL.